The subject of this entry is one T cell receptor beta chain. Its binding antigen is unknown. No base-level quality is on record; no much larger clone is a single base apart. Peripheral blood samples were provided by related bone marrow donors on the day of marrow donation. Peripheral blood and bone marrow mononuclear cells were isolated by Ficoll-Hypaque density centrifugation and cryopreserved. The source of the sample is a study of T cells after posttransplantation cyclophosphamide (dated by TCRdb to about 2016). At the level of the whole study: Using TRB sequencing, the study followed how the T cell repertoire reconstituted after myeloablative bone marrow transplantation in which posttransplantation cyclophosphamide served as GVHD prophylaxis. In 3 patients, TRB sequencing was also performed on up to about 3 more blood samples taken 2 to 5.2 years after transplant, and in several patients, pretransplant blood was also TRB-sequenced. Blood from all 30 or so PTCy patients who had 1-year posttransplant specimens underwent TRB sequencing. Antigen receptor sequencing was done on samples from a few dozen PTCy-treated patients and from approximately 17 related bone marrow donors of those patients. Because TRA and TRB clonality were tightly correlated in 9 samples, subsequent TCR analyses were focused on TRB only. Public TRB sequences were searched against a database of over 3,600 sequences associated with responses to pathogens, tumor antigens, self-antigens and alloantigens.

CDR1 MNHEY and CDR2 SMNVEV were looked up in the germline V gene (reference sequence). The cysteine opens and the phenylalanine closes a CDR3 of 13 amino acids. Here the CDR3 DNA is all that survives: 39 bases in frame from base 1. TRB sequencing used genomic DNA with the immunoSEQ assay at survey resolution or the hsTCRB kit. On the study's bioinformatics: The immunoSEQ software was used for initial read processing, and the LymphoSeq R package was used for repertoire analyses. Clonality was calculated as 1 minus normalized Shannon entropy, and the Gini coefficient was also calculated for each TRB dataset. Phenotypes of unsorted samples were inferred by mapping TRB sequences from sorted subsets of the recipient or donor onto unsorted samples of the same recipient. TCRdb obtained this table from immuneACCESS and retained in-frame rearrangements with V and J assigned. These tables miss some clones; where compared with another copy, unresolved V genes account for less than half of the shortfall, and the remainder is unexplained. V, J and clone size derive from that table, while D and trimming were established from the DNA sequence. Present in this sample are about 46,000 clones, roughly 92% of which were seen just once. Of the sample, 3.1% falls within the top ten clones.

Study-wide findings and limitations: At 1-2 months, donor-recipient similarity was low but rose over the first year, and the later blood repertoires were often dominated by donor CD8+ memory clones. Across the 45 to 55 patients, TRB clonality was highly associated with recipient CMV seropositivity and CMV reactivation, and diversity with PTCy was similar to that in the CNI/methotrexate controls. The TRB repertoires of T cells infiltrating skin or the GI tract showed only limited overlap with the TRB repertoires found in blood.

The TCR comes from a woman aged 50 to 60 in good health and a related stem cell transplant donor. The sample was PBMCs. This sequence uses TRBV27 and TRBJ2-5; the best D guess is TRBD2, with 5 bases matching. The J call is in doubt because the DNA end fits TRBJ2-7 better. The sequence in DNA is TGTGCCAGCAGTTTACTCGGGGTCTACGAGCAGTACTTC. Translated, it reads CASSLLGVYEQYF.